The 30 T cell receptor beta chains below were found in one sample sequenced in a study of T cell changes during pregnancy in multiple sclerosis. Sequenced by immunoSEQ multiplex PCR; TCRdb stores in-frame clones only, minus some. Found here are approximately 30,000 clones, 88% of them singletons; the top ten hold under 8.5%. Sample: CD8+ T cells from peripheral blood mononuclear cells, taken in the second trimester of pregnancy. These receptors originate from a female donor with multiple sclerosis, enrolled in a pregnancy study.

This clone was counted between two and nine times. The rearrangement uses TRBV6-5 and TRBJ1-1, with 7 bases matching TRBD1. Germline CDR1 MNHEY, CDR2 SVGAGI. CDR3 length: 12 residues. V dropped 6 bases and J dropped 5; count of bases not matched to a gene: 3. CDR3 bases: TGTGCCAGCAGCAACAGGGGAACTGAAGCTTTCTTT. This sequence encodes CASSNRGTEAFF.

The V call is TRBV4-1, the J call TRBJ1-4; TRBD1 might be the D (5 bases). Trimming cost V 1 base and J 5 bases, with 14 bases left between them. Germline V gene data show CDR1 as MGHRA and CDR2 as YSYEKL. This CDR3 is built from 16 residues. This chain's CDR3 is CASSQAGGARNEKLFF. The DNA for the CDR3 is TGCGCCAGCAGCCAAGCTGGAGGGGCGAGAAATGAAAAACTGTTTTTT.

This chain joins TRBV6-5 and TRBJ1-1; the D is unclear. The CDR3 totals 15 residues. Trimming cost V 0 bases and J 5 bases, with 13 bases left between them. The germline CDR1 and CDR2 sequences are MNHEY and SVGAGI. The CDR3 spells CASSYSRVLGTEAFF. CDR3 DNA sequence: TGTGCCAGCAGTTACTCGAGGGTTTTGGGGACTGAAGCTTTCTTT.

This CDR3 reads CASSAGGESYEQYF. The CDR3 bases are TGTGCCAGCAGTGCGGGAGGAGAATCCTACGAGCAGTACTTC. V and J are TRBV6-1 and TRBJ2-7, with 7 bases lining up with TRBD2. This CDR3 region has 14 residues. V shed 4 bases, J shed 1 base, and the junction held 4 bases outside the gene matches. Germline assignment: CDR1 MNHNS and CDR2 SASEGT.

The chain combines TRBV29-1 with TRBJ2-3, with TRBD2 identical over 10 bases. The CDR3 has 15 residues. V shed 4 bases, J shed 2 bases, and the junction held 6 bases outside the gene matches. Per the germline V gene, CDR1 is SQVTM and CDR2 is ANQGSEA. Written as DNA, the CDR3 is TGCAGCGTTGGGTCAGCGGGGGGGTACACAGATACGCAGTATTTT. Translating it yields CSVGSAGGYTDTQYF.

The chain joins TRBV5-1 to TRBJ2-2, with D hard to call. CDR3 size: 16 residues. V was trimmed by 2 bases and J by 6 bases, leaving 17 bases between them. The germline CDR1 and CDR2 sequences are SGHRS and YFSETQ. The CDR3 DNA sequence: TGCGCCAGCAGCTTTCCGACCAACTGGGCCGCCGGGGAGCTGTTTTTT. Protein sequence: CASSFPTNWAAGELFF.

This rearrangement joins TRBV7-9 to TRBJ1-1; D perhaps matches TRBD1 (5 bases). V lost 3 bases and J lost 5, with 13 bases in between. The germline gives CDR1 SEHNR, CDR2 FQNEAQ (reference sequence). The CDR3 spans 14 residues. The CDR3 region is CASSFGGGWTEAFF. CDR3 nucleotides: TGTGCCAGCAGCTTCGGGGGAGGGTGGACTGAAGCTTTCTTT.

The chain is built from TRBV30 and TRBJ2-7; 7 bases match TRBD2. CDR1 is GTSNPN, CDR2 SVGIG, per germline (reference sequence). This CDR3 is 13 amino acids long. V was pared by 2 bases and J by 2 bases, with 3 bases of the junction left unmatched. CDR3 sequence reads: CAWSTGGPYEQYF. The CDR3, as DNA: TGTGCCTGGAGTACGGGGGGACCCTACGAGCAGTACTTC.

This chain joins TRBV5-1 and TRBJ1-2, with 10 bases fitting TRBD1. V shed 0 bases and J 8 bases; nucleotides not matched to a gene: 7. CDR1 and CDR2 from the germline V gene are SGHRS and YFSETQ. The CDR3 consists of 15 residues. CDR3 region: CASSLATGGTSGYTF. The CDR3 bases are TGCGCCAGCAGCTTGGCGACAGGGGGCACCTCCGGCTACACCTTC. Combining the CDR3 with reference TRBV5-1 and TRBJ1-2 gives the whole variable domain KAGVTQTPRYLIKTRGQQVTLSCSPISGHRSVSWYQQTPGQGLQFLFEYFSETQRNKGNFPGRFSGRQFSNSRSEMNVSTLELGDSALYLCASSLATGGTSGYTFGSGTRLTVV.

The V gene is TRBV30, the J gene TRBJ1-4, with no clear D. Trimming stripped 1 base from V and 7 bases from J, with 16 bases between. In germline, CDR1 is GTSNPN, CDR2 SVGIG (reference sequence). There are 15 residues in the CDR3. In DNA, the CDR3 is TGTGCCTGGAGTGATCGCGGAAATGGTCGTGAAAAACTGTTTTTT. Residues: CAWSDRGNGREKLFF.

This chain joins TRBV7-8 and TRBJ2-5, with 8 nucleotides matching TRBD2. With 5 bases clipped from V and 5 bases from J, the junction kept 10 bases outside the gene matches. This CDR3 contains 15 residues. Germline V gives CDR1 SGHVS, CDR2 FQNEAQ. The CDR3 reads CASSPVAGLGETQYF. Here the CDR3 DNA reads TGTGCCAGCAGCCCCGTAGCGGGGTTAGGGGAGACCCAGTACTTC. Together with reference TRBV7-8 and TRBJ2-5, the CDR3 gives the full variable domain: GAGVSQSPRYKVAKRGQDVALRCDPISGHVSLFWYQQALGQGPEFLTYFQNEAQLDKSGLPSDRFFAERPEGSVSTLKIQRTQQEDSAVYLCASSPVAGLGETQYFGPGTRLLVL.

The chain carries TRBV7-8 and TRBJ2-3; 14 bases line up with TRBD2. CDR3 size: 16 residues. V lost 4 bases, J lost 4 bases, and 4 bases stayed unmatched. In germline, CDR1 is SGHVS, CDR2 FQNEAQ. The CDR3: CASSSGLAGGPDTQYF. For the CDR3, the DNA is TGTGCCAGCAGCTCCGGACTAGCGGGGGGCCCAGATACGCAGTATTTT.

A few counts support this clone. The chain couples TRBV27 to TRBJ2-3, with 7 bases identical to TRBD1. Unmatched junction bases numbered 8, after V lost 2 bases and J lost 0 bases. The length of the CDR3 is 17 residues. The germline V gene encodes CDR1 MNHEY and CDR2 SMNVEV (reference sequence). The CDR3 DNA reads as TGTGCCAGCAGTTTAGTGAGGGGGCCTCCCAGCACAGATACGCAGTATTTT. It yields the protein CASSLVRGPPSTDTQYF.

The chain uses TRBV27 and TRBJ1-1, with TRBD1 as a possible D gene (6 bases). CDR1 is MNHEY, CDR2 SMNVEV, per germline (reference sequence). Trimming shortened V by 5 bases and J by 3 bases, and 22 bases separated the two germline ends. The CDR3 contains 17 residues. CDR3 amino acids: CASSRLSKGGAHTEAFF. CDR3 nucleotides: TGTGCCAGCAGTCGGCTTTCCAAGGGGGGGGCTCACACTGAAGCTTTCTTT.

The gene calls are TRBV5-1 and TRBJ2-7; D uncertain. The CDR3 has 15 residues. Germline loops: CDR1 SGHRS, CDR2 YFSETQ. Trimming removed 0 bases from V and 2 bases from J, with 12 bases in between. The CDR3 nucleotides are TGCGCCAGCAGCTTGGACGCACTTTTCACCTACGAGCAGTACTTC. It translates to CASSLDALFTYEQYF.

This clone was seen only a few times. The V call is TRBV5-1, the J call TRBJ1-2, with 9 bases aligning to TRBD1. V shed 4 bases and J 5 bases; nucleotides not matched to a gene: 6. Germline-derived CDR1 and CDR2 are SGHRS and YFSETQ. The CDR3 covers 14 residues. In nucleotides, the CDR3 is TGCGCCAGCAGCATTGAGACAGGGGGGTATGGCTACACCTTC. This translates into CASSIETGGYGYTF.

The chain joins TRBV6-4 to TRBJ2-1; 8 positions match TRBD1. The CDR3 spans 15 residues. Germline-derived CDR1 and CDR2 are MRHNA and SNTAGT. Unmatched junction bases numbered 2, after V lost 2 bases and J lost 2 bases. The CDR3: CASSDGRGPYNEQFF. The CDR3 nucleotides read TGTGCCAGCAGTGACGGCAGGGGGCCCTACAATGAGCAGTTCTTC.

The J gene is TRBJ1-2, the V gene TRBV28; D unclear. Germline V gives CDR1 MDHEN, CDR2 SYDVKM. The V end was cut by 1 base, the J end by 6 bases, with 9 bases between. The CDR3 runs 13 residues. CDR3 DNA: TGTGCCAGCAGTTTATCTGGGCTCGATGGCTACACCTTC. Protein: CASSLSGLDGYTF.

The rearrangement links TRBV7-9 to TRBJ2-7; 8 bases fit TRBD1. With 5 bases clipped from V and 2 bases from J, the junction kept 8 bases outside the gene matches. Germline V gene sequence: CDR1 SEHNR, CDR2 FQNEAQ (reference sequence). This CDR3 spans 15 amino acids. The DNA for the CDR3 is TGTGCCAGCAGCAGTCCAGGGGGCGCCGCCTACGAGCAGTACTTC. Translation: CASSSPGGAAYEQYF. Full variable domain (outside the CDR3, taken from reference TRBV7-9 and TRBJ2-7): DTGVSQNPRHKITKRGQNVTFRCDPISEHNRLYWYRQTLGQGPEFLTYFQNEAQLEKSRLLSDRFSAERPKGSFSTLEIQRTEQGDSAMYLCASSSPGGAAYEQYFGPGTRLTVT.

The chain recombines TRBV7-2 with TRBJ1-4; D ambiguous. Germline assignment: CDR1 SGHTA and CDR2 FQGNSA. The length of the CDR3 is 16 residues. Trimming removed 1 base at V and 3 bases at J, with 12 bases between. The CDR3 DNA is TGTGCCAGCAGCTTAGAACCGGGATGGGCTAATGAAAAACTGTTTTTT. Its translation: CASSLEPGWANEKLFF.

The V call is TRBV6-4, the J call TRBJ2-3, with 11 bases matching TRBD2. The length of the CDR3 is 17 residues. Germline V gene lookup returns CDR1 MRHNA and CDR2 SNTAGT. The J segment lost 2 bases and the V segment lost 0 bases, leaving 4 bases of the junction unmatched. CDR3 nucleotide sequence: TGTGCCAGCAGTGACTCGGCTAGCGGGGGGCACACAGATACGCAGTATTTT. Translating it yields CASSDSASGGHTDTQYF.

The chain employs TRBV19 and TRBJ1-5; the D gene is possibly TRBD1 (5 bases). The germline gives CDR1 LNHDA, CDR2 SQIVND (reference sequence). Trimming pared 7 bases from V and 2 bases from J, leaving 18 bases between. The CDR3 is made up of 16 amino acids. The CDR3 nucleotides read TGTGCCAGTAACCCCCGCCCAGGGATCGGCAATCAGCCCCAGCATTTT. Amino acids: CASNPRPGIGNQPQHF.

The CDR3 DNA is TGTGCCAGCACGTGGACAGGCATCTACAATGAGCAGTTCTTC. This sequence encodes CASTWTGIYNEQFF. This chain links TRBV6-6 with TRBJ2-1; 7 bases align to TRBD1. Germline CDR1 reads MNHNY; CDR2 reads SVGAGI (reference sequence). Germline trimming cut 7 bases from V and 3 bases from J; bases unmatched to any gene: 6. The CDR3 extends over 14 amino acids.

J is TRBJ2-2 and V is TRBV5-6; D gene ambiguous. The V and J ends lost 4 bases and 6 bases respectively, with 7 bases between them. The CDR3 covers 12 residues. Germline V gene data show CDR1 as SGHDT and CDR2 as YYEEEE. The CDR3 DNA is TGTGCCAGCAGCCCAGGTCCCGGGGAGCTGTTTTTT. This translates into CASSPGPGELFF.

The chain couples TRBV9 to TRBJ1-6; the match to TRBD1 covers 12 bases. In germline, CDR1 is SGDLS, CDR2 YYNGEE. The trim removed 3 bases at V and 0 bases at J, leaving 10 bases unmatched. This CDR3 comprises 20 residues. CDR3 protein: CASSASTGTGGFSYNSPLHF. CDR3 nucleotides: TGTGCCAGCAGCGCCAGTACCGGGACAGGGGGCTTCTCCTATAATTCACCCCTCCACTTT.

About this clone itself: The identical CDR3 is also encoded by other nucleotide sequences in the sample. J is TRBJ2-7 and V is TRBV20-1; 7 bases map to TRBD1. Germline V gene lookup returns CDR1 DFQATT and CDR2 SNEGSKA (reference sequence). The CDR3 runs 11 residues. After removal of 0 bases from V and 7 bases from J, the junction contained 0 bases not matched to a gene. The CDR3 DNA reads TGCAGTGCTAGAGAGGACAGGGAGCAGTACTTC. Translating it yields CSAREDREQYF.

V is TRBV30 and J is TRBJ1-3; D is undetermined. The CDR3 contains 11 residues. Trimming shortened V by 3 bases and J by 4 bases, and 4 bases separated the two germline ends. Germline-derived CDR1 and CDR2 are GTSNPN and SVGIG (reference sequence). CDR3 nucleotides: TGTGCCTGGAGGGGCGGAAACACCATATATTTT. This translates into CAWRGGNTIYF.

The gene calls are TRBV5-1 and TRBJ2-5; weak D call: TRBD2 (5 bases). The V end was cut by 0 bases, the J end by 4 bases, with 16 bases between. This CDR3 comprises 16 residues. Germline loops: CDR1 SGHRS, CDR2 YFSETQ. The CDR3 region is CASSLGFLGSRETQYF. The CDR3 bases are TGCGCCAGCAGCTTGGGTTTTTTGGGGAGCCGAGAGACCCAGTACTTC.

In nucleotides, the CDR3 is TGTGCCAGCGGATATGGGGGGTCAGATACGCAGTATTTT. It translates to CASGYGGSDTQYF. This chain uses TRBV27 with TRBJ2-3; possibly TRBD2 for D (6 bases). The CDR3 runs 13 residues. Germline V gene lookup returns CDR1 MNHEY and CDR2 SMNVEV (reference sequence). The germline V and J ends were trimmed by 8 bases and 4 bases, with 13 bases remaining between them.

V is TRBV13 and J is TRBJ2-1; 8 bases match TRBD1. The germline V gene encodes CDR1 PRHDT and CDR2 FYEKMQ (reference sequence). The CDR3 is made up of 16 amino acids. V trimming: 3 bases; J trimming: 0 bases; junction bases outside the gene matches: 4. The CDR3 bases are TGTGCCAGCAGCTTCTCCCAGGGGGCCTCCTACAATGAGCAGTTCTTC. Translating gives CASSFSQGASYNEQFF.